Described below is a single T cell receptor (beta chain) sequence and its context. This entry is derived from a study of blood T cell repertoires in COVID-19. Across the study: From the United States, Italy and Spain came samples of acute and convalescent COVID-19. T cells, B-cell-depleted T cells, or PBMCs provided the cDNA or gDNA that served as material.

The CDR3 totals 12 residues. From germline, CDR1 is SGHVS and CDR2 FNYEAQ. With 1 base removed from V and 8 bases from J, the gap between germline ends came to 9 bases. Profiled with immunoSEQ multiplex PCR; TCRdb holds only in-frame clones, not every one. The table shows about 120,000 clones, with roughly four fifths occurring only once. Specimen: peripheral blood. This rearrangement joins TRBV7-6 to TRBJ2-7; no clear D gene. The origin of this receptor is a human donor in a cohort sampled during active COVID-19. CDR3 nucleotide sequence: TGTGCCAGCAGCTTAGACAGCTTCCAGCAGTACTTC. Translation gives CASSLDSFQQYF.